Described below is a single TCR beta chain sequence and its context. It was with 60 Vbeta and 13 Jbeta primers that the PCR ran. Method: immunoSEQ multiplex PCR; TCRdb's copy keeps in-frame clones and lacks some. The sample holds over 70,000 clones, about 80% seen once. The data stem from a study of cytomegalovirus exposure and HLA in healthy donors. The junction had 17 bases not matched to a gene; V was cut back by 1 base and J by 2 bases. Germline CDR1 SGHTA, CDR2 FQGTGA. The length of the CDR3 is 21 residues. The receptor's source is a man over 45 in good health and CMV-seropositive. The chain combines TRBV7-3 with TRBJ2-3, with TRBD2 matching 11 bases. Material: PBMCs. CDR3 region: CASSLRVPSGRSRGTTDTQYF. In DNA form, the CDR3 reads TGTGCCAGCAGCTTAAGAGTTCCTAGCGGGAGGTCTAGGGGGACCACAGATACGCAGTATTTT.